This TCR beta chain was observed in a study of blood T cell repertoires in COVID-19. Study-level information: Researchers got acute and convalescent COVID-19 samples from the United States, Italy and Spain. Nucleic acid was either cDNA or gDNA, and it came from T cells, B-cell-depleted T cells, or PBMCs.

In the study's own analysis: Using reference gene primer amplification, nucleated cell counts were estimated. The assay was immunoSEQ multiplex PCR, and TCRdb's table has in-frame clones only and misses some. That table furnishes V, J and clone size, whereas the DNA furnished D and trimming. This table holds about 140,000 clones, about four fifths found once. Germline values: CDR1 SGHDT, CDR2 YYEEEE. V dropped 0 bases and J dropped 3; count of bases not matched to a gene: 3. The CDR3 totals 15 residues. The rearrangement links TRBV5-6 to TRBJ2-5; 9 bases fit TRBD2. This clonotype was obtained from a man aged 70 or older who had recovered from COVID-19. Sequenced: peripheral blood. CDR3 region: CASSLASSGKETQYF. CDR3 in DNA: TGTGCCAGCAGCTTGGCGTCTAGCGGGAAAGAGACCCAGTACTTC.